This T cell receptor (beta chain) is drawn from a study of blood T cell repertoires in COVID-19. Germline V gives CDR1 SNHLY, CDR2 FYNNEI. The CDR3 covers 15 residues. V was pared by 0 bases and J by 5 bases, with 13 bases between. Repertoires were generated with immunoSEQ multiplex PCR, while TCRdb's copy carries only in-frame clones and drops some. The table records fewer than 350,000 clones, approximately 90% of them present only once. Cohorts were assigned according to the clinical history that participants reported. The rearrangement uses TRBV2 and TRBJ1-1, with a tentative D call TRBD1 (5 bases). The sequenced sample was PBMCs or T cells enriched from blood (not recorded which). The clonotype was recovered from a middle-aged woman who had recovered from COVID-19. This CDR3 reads CASSEAAGGTTEAFF. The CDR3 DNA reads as TGTGCCAGCAGTGAAGCAGCGGGGGGGACTACTGAAGCTTTCTTT. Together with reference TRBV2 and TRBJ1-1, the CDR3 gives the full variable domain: EPEVTQTPSHQVTQMGQEVILRCVPISNHLYFYWYRQILGQKVEFLVSFYNNEISEKSEIFDDQFSVERPDGSNFTLKIRSTKLEDSAMYFCASSEAAGGTTEAFFGQGTRLTVV.